Each of the 22 T cell receptor beta chains below was sequenced from the same sample in a study of T cells in Graves' hyperthyroidism and ophthalmopathy. RNA transcripts served as the template for amplifying TCR beta CDR3 regions. The HTBI primer set served for first-round RT-PCR of the TCR CDR3. TCRdb reprocessed the multiplex PCR reads with MiXCR, giving one entry per CDR3 protein. The top ten clones hold about a fifth of a sample with a few hundred thousand distinct CDR3 sequences, approximately 13% of them seen once. Source material: blood. These receptors originate from a man younger than 45 with Graves' hyperthyroidism that later progressed to Graves' ophthalmopathy.

This sequence joins TRBV6-1 and TRBJ1-6, with D hard to call. With 1 base removed from V and 5 bases from J, the gap between germline ends came to 9 bases. This CDR3 is built from 15 residues. Germline V gives CDR1 MNHNS, CDR2 SASEGT. CDR3 protein: CASSEEEGDNSPLHF. CDR3 coding DNA: TGTGCCAGCAGTGAAGAGGAGGGAGATAATTCACCCCTCCACTTT.

This clonotype has at least ten counts. V usage is TRBV6-1 and J usage is TRBJ2-5, with 9 bases aligning to TRBD1. V shed 6 bases and J 3 bases; nucleotides not matched to a gene: 2. This CDR3 comprises 13 residues. Per the germline V gene, CDR1 is MNHNS and CDR2 is SASEGT. The CDR3 region is CASRTGGEETQYF. The CDR3 DNA reads TGTGCCAGCAGGACAGGGGGTGAAGAGACCCAGTACTTC.

In its sample, this clonotype was seen many times. The genes are TRBV12-5 and TRBJ2-3; D is ambiguous. Germline V gene data show CDR1 as LGHNT and CDR2 as FRNRAP. Deletions cut 1 base from V and 6 bases from J, with 2 bases between. The CDR3 has 11 amino acids. The CDR3, as DNA: TGTGCTAGTGGTTTGGGGGATACGCAGTATTTT. Its protein is CASGLGDTQYF.

The J gene is TRBJ1-4, the V gene TRBV7-9; D might be TRBD1 (5 bases). The ends were cut back, 5 bases at V and 8 bases at J, with 12 bases in the middle. The CDR3 runs 13 residues. Germline V gene sequence: CDR1 SEHNR, CDR2 FQNEAQ (reference sequence). The CDR3 reads CASSNDGGEKLFF. In DNA, the CDR3 is TGTGCCAGCAGCAACGATGGGGGGGAAAAACTGTTTTTT.

This clonotype was counted only a few times. Its ends do not fully match the called genes, so a read error is possible. The gene calls are TRBV29-1 and TRBJ1-6, with 10 bases matching TRBD1. This CDR3 region has 14 residues. The germline gives CDR1 SQVTM, CDR2 ANQGSEA. The CDR3 DNA sequence: TGCAGCGTCGAAGACAGGGGGCTTAATTCACCCCTCCACTTT. It translates to CSVEDRGLNSPLHF.

This clonotype was observed many times. V gene TRBV10-3 combines with J gene TRBJ2-7; 7 bases line up with TRBD2. J was trimmed by 2 bases and V by 7 bases; bases with no gene match: 8. The germline gives CDR1 ENHRY, CDR2 SYGVKD. This CDR3 region has 14 residues. The CDR3 spells CAIIGLAAPYEQYF. The CDR3 DNA reads as TGTGCCATCATTGGGCTAGCGGCCCCCTACGAGCAGTACTTC.

V gene TRBV14 combines with J gene TRBJ2-5; TRBD2 aligns across 8 bases. This CDR3 has 18 residues. V lost 4 bases to trimming and J lost 4 bases; unmatched junction nucleotides: 17. Germline-derived CDR1 and CDR2 are SGHDN and FVKESK. CDR3 sequence (DNA): TGTGCCAGCAGCCCTTCCCGCTTGCGGGGGGCGGGCGGAGAGACCCAGTACTTC. Residues: CASSPSRLRGAGGETQYF.

This clonotype was detected ten times or more. The chain is built from TRBV12-3 or TRBV12-4 and TRBJ2-3, with a possible D match to TRBD2 (5 bases). The CDR3 length is 14 residues. Deletions cut 4 bases from V and 6 bases from J, with 14 bases between. This CDR3 is CASSSGLISDTQYF. The CDR3 nucleotides are TGTGCCAGCAGTTCCGGACTCATTTCGGATACGCAGTATTTT.

J is TRBJ2-7 and V is TRBV28; perhaps TRBD2 as D (6 bases). The CDR3 runs to 11 residues. The germline V gene encodes CDR1 MDHEN and CDR2 SYDVKM. The CDR3 nucleotides are TGTACCACGGGGGTCTCCTACGAGCAGTACTTC. Protein sequence: CTTGVSYEQYF.

This clonotype was seen a handful of times. The rearrangement uses TRBV3-1 and TRBJ2-3; D uncertain. V gave up 4 bases and J gave up 2 bases, with 13 bases separating them. The CDR3 has 15 residues. The germline V gene has CDR1 LGHDT and CDR2 YNNKEL (reference sequence). CDR3 loop: CASSLLGPNTDTQYF. The CDR3 DNA follows: TGTGCCAGCAGCCTATTAGGACCAAACACAGATACGCAGTATTTT.

This clonotype was found a few times. A much larger clone differs from this one at a single base, so this may be a read error. The CDR3 spells CAGSLVQVNTEAFF. CDR3 sequence (DNA): TGTGCCGGCAGCTTAGTACAAGTTAACACTGAAGCTTTCTTT. The chain links TRBV7-8 to TRBJ1-1, with D unclear. The CDR3 sequence is 14 residues long. From germline, CDR1 is SGHVS and CDR2 FQNEAQ.

This clonotype was picked up a small number of times. V usage is TRBV20-1 and J usage is TRBJ2-7, with D possibly TRBD1 on 6 matching bases. Germline CDR1 and CDR2: DFQATT and SNEGSKA (reference sequence). The CDR3 spans 13 residues. Trimming left V 2 bases short and J 4 bases short, with 12 bases between. CDR3: CSARHIQGYEQYF. For the CDR3, the DNA is TGCAGTGCTAGACATATACAGGGTTACGAGCAGTACTTC.

This clonotype came up a few times. Relative to the germline gene, one junction end is altered; a read error may explain this. V usage is TRBV19 and J usage is TRBJ2-7, with D perhaps given as TRBD1 or TRBD2 (5 bases each). Germline V gene data show CDR1 as LNHDA and CDR2 as SQIVND (reference sequence). The CDR3 is made up of 14 amino acids. CDR3 nucleotides: TGCGCCAGTAGTATTCCGGGGCTGAGCTACGAGCAGTACTTC. Its protein product is CASSIPGLSYEQYF.

This clonotype was observed at least ten times. The chain joins TRBV6-1 to TRBJ1-1, with D possibly being TRBD1 (5 bases). Trimming took off 4 bases at V and 8 bases at J, with 14 bases between the two ends. The CDR3 runs 13 residues. Germline CDR1 MNHNS, CDR2 SASEGT. The CDR3 DNA sequence: TGTGCCAGCAGTGCCCCACAGGTAACGGAAGCTTTCTTT. Protein product: CASSAPQVTEAFF.

In its sample, this clonotype was seen many times. The chain joins TRBV24-1 to TRBJ1-2; 11 nucleotides align to TRBD1. Losses at the gene ends were 7 bases for V and 5 bases for J; bases not matched to a gene: 5. The CDR3 covers 14 residues. Germline CDR1 KGHDR, CDR2 SFDVKD. The CDR3 region is CATSGQGAGYGYTF. The CDR3 DNA sequence: TGTGCCACCAGCGGACAGGGGGCTGGATATGGCTACACCTTC.

This clonotype was seen repeatedly, ten times or more. The CDR3 sequence is CASSSVPDGNNEQFF. CDR3 bases: TGTGCCAGCAGCTCCGTCCCCGACGGCAACAATGAGCAGTTCTTC. This chain joins TRBV11-2 and TRBJ2-1; D gene unclear. V was clipped by 4 bases and J by 5 bases, with 15 bases between them. Germline V gene lookup returns CDR1 SGHAT and CDR2 FQNNGV. The CDR3 is made up of 15 amino acids.

The sample holds many counts of this clonotype. The chain employs TRBV7-9 and TRBJ2-2; 7 bases are shared with TRBD1. The CDR3 has 16 residues. Looked up from germline, CDR1 is SEHNR and CDR2 is FQNEAQ (reference sequence). Unmatched junction bases numbered 7, after V lost 1 base and J lost 5 bases. CDR3 sequence: CASSLDWGQLTGELFF. The CDR3 DNA reads as TGTGCCAGCAGCTTAGATTGGGGACAGCTGACCGGGGAGCTGTTTTTT.

This chain joins TRBV7-2 and TRBJ1-1; D perhaps matches TRBD1 (5 bases). V was trimmed by 1 base and J by 11 bases, leaving 14 bases between them. Germline CDR1 reads SGHTA; CDR2 reads FQGNSA. The CDR3 totals 13 residues. CDR3 nucleotides: TGTGCCAGCAGCTTAGACCAGGGAAGAGACGCTTTCTTT. Translated: CASSLDQGRDAFF.

This clonotype was counted many times. The rearrangement uses TRBV5-1 and TRBJ1-5, with 7 bases fitting TRBD1. J lost 6 bases, V lost 4 bases, and 7 bases had no gene match. The CDR3 totals 14 residues. The germline V gene encodes CDR1 SGHRS and CDR2 YFSETQ. CDR3 residues: CASSLGTASQPQHF. The CDR3 DNA is TGCGCCAGCAGCCTAGGGACAGCGAGTCAGCCCCAGCATTTT. Variable domain in full (rest from reference TRBV5-1 and TRBJ1-5): KAGVTQTPRYLIKTRGQQVTLSCSPISGHRSVSWYQQTPGQGLQFLFEYFSETQRNKGNFPGRFSGRQFSNSRSEMNVSTLELGDSALYLCASSLGTASQPQHFGDGTRLSIL.

This clonotype was counted many times. The chain couples TRBV15 to TRBJ1-2; tentatively, D is TRBD1 (5 bases). Per germline, CDR1 LNHNV and CDR2 YYDKDF (reference sequence). Trimming removed 5 bases at V and 3 bases at J, with 10 bases between. The CDR3 sequence is 13 residues long. CDR3: CATSRPGHYGYTF. The DNA for the CDR3 is TGTGCCACCAGCCGCCCGGGACACTATGGCTACACCTTC.

About this clonotype: A read error may be the cause here, since a much bigger clone is one base away. The CDR3 loop reads CVSITAMNTEAFF. The DNA of the CDR3 is TGTGTCAGTATTACAGCCATGAACACTGAAGCTTTCTTT. The V call is TRBV19, the J call TRBJ1-1; D is undetermined. Germline V CDR1 and CDR2: LNHDA, SQIVND (reference sequence). This CDR3 is 13 amino acids long.

Of note for this clonotype: One end of the junction is discordant with germline, which a read error may explain. The J gene is TRBJ1-4, the V gene TRBV30, with 12 nucleotides matching TRBD1. The CDR3 runs to 17 residues. CDR1 is GTSNPN and CDR2 is SVGIG in the germline V gene (reference sequence). The CDR3 sequence: CAYGYGGQGATNEKPFF. DNA for the CDR3: TGTGCTTATGGATATGGGGGACAGGGGGCAACTAATGAAAAACCGTTTTTT.